This T cell receptor beta chain comes out of a study of blood T cell repertoires in COVID-19. Study as a whole: Sites in the United States, Italy and Spain provided acute and convalescent COVID-19 samples. PBMCs, B-cell-depleted T cells, or T cells provided the cDNA or gDNA that made up the material.

This clone has just a few counts. Clinical history as reported by participants underpinned cohort assignment. Under the authors' procedure: Amplifying reference gene primers gave estimates of nucleated cell counts. Clones were read by immunoSEQ multiplex PCR, and TCRdb kept only the in-frame ones, dropping some. The DNA was the basis for D and trimming; V, J and clone size are from that table. The table has just over 250,000 clones, roughly four fifths seen once. J lost 0 bases, V lost 4 bases, and 5 bases had no gene match. CDR1 and CDR2 from the germline V gene are KGHDR and SFDVKD. The CDR3 consists of 17 residues.

The chain couples TRBV24-1 to TRBJ2-3; 11 nucleotides align to TRBD2. The specimen was PBMCs or T cells enriched from blood (not recorded which). This TCR derives from a man aged 25 to 40 with acute COVID-19. The CDR3 loop reads CATSDLAGGPSTDTQYF. The CDR3 nucleotides are TGTGCCACCAGTGACCTAGCGGGAGGCCCTAGCACAGATACGCAGTATTTT.